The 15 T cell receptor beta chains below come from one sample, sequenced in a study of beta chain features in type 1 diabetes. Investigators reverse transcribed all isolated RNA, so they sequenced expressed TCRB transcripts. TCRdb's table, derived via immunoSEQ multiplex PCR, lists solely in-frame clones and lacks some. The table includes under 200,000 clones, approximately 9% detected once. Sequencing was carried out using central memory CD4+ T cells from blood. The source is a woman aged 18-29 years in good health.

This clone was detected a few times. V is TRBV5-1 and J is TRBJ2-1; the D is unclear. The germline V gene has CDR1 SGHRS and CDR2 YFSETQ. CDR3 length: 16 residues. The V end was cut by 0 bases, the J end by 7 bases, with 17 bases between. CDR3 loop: CASSLVELSKNNEQFF. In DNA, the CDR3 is TGCGCCAGCAGCTTGGTCGAGCTGAGTAAAAATAATGAGCAGTTCTTC. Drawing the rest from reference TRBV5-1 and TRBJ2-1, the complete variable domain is KAGVTQTPRYLIKTRGQQVTLSCSPISGHRSVSWYQQTPGQGLQFLFEYFSETQRNKGNFPGRFSGRQFSNSRSEMNVSTLELGDSALYLCASSLVELSKNNEQFFGPGTRLTVL.

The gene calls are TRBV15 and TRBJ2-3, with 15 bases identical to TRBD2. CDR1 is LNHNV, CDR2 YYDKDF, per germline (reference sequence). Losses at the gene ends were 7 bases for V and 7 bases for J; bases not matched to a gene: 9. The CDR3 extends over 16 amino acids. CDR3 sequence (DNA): TGTGCCACCACACAAACGGGACTAGCGGGAGGTTATACGCAGTATTTT. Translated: CATTQTGLAGGYTQYF. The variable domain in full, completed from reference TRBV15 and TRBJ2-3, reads DAMVIQNPRYQVTQFGKPVTLSCSQTLNHNVMYWYQQKSSQAPKLLFHYYDKDFNNEADTPDNFQSRRPNTSFCFLDIRSPGLGDTAMYLCATTQTGLAGGYTQYFGPGTRLTVL.

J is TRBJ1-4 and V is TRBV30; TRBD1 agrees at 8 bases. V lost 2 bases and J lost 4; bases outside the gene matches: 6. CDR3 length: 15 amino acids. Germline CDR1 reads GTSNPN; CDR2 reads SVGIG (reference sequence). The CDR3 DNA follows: TGTGCCTGGAGTCGTCAGGGGGCCCGTAATGAAAAACTGTTTTTT. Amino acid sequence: CAWSRQGARNEKLFF. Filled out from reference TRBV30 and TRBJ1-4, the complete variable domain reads SQTIHQWPATLVQPVGSPLSLECTVEGTSNPNLYWYRQAAGRGLQLLFYSVGIGQISSEVPQNLSASRPQDRQFILSSKKLLLSDSGFYLCAWSRQGARNEKLFFGSGTQLSVL.

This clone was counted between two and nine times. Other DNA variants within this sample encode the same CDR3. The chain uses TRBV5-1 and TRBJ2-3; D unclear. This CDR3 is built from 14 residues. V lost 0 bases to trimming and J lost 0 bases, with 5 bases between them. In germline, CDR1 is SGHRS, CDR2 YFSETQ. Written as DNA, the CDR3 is TGCGCCAGCAGCTTGGCCACTAGCACAGATACGCAGTATTTT. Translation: CASSLATSTDTQYF.

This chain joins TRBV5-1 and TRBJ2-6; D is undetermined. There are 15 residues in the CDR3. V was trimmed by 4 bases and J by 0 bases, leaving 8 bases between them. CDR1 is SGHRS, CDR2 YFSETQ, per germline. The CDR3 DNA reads TGCGCCAGCAGCCCTCCTTACTCTGGGGCCAACGTCCTGACTTTC. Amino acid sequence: CASSPPYSGANVLTF.

The DNA for the CDR3 is TGTGCCAGCAGCGTAGGCGGGATGGGGGAGACCCAGTACTTC. Protein: CASSVGGMGETQYF. The chain employs TRBV9 and TRBJ2-5; TRBD2 might be the D (6 bases). Germline loops: CDR1 SGDLS, CDR2 YYNGEE. CDR3 length equals 14 residues. The ends were cut back, 0 bases at V and 5 bases at J, with 11 bases in the middle.

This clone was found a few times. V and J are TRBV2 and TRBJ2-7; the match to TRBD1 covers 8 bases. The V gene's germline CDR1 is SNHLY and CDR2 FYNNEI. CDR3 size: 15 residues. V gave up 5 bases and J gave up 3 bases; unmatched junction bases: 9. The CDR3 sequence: CASSQDGTGLYEQYF. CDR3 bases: TGTGCCAGCAGTCAGGACGGGACAGGACTCTACGAGCAGTACTTC.

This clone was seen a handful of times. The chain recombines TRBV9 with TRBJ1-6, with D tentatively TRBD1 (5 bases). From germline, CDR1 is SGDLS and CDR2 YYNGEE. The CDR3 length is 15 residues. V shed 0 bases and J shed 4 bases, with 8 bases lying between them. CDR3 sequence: CASSVAQGYNSPLHF. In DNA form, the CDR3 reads TGTGCCAGCAGCGTAGCGCAGGGTTATAATTCACCCCTCCACTTT.

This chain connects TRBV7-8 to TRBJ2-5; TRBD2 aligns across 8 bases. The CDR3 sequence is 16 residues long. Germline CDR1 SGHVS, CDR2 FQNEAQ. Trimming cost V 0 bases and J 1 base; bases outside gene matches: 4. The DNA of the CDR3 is TGTGCCAGCAGCTTAGCTTTTAGCGGGGTCCAAGAGACCCAGTACTTC. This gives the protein CASSLAFSGVQETQYF.

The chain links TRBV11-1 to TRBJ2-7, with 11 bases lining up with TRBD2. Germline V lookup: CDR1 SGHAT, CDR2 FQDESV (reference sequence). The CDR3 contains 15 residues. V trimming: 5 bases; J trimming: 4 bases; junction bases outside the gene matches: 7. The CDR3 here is CASSRTSGGLYEQYF. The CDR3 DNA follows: TGTGCCAGCAGCCGCACTAGCGGGGGATTGTACGAGCAGTACTTC. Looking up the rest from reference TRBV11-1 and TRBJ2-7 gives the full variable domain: EAEVAQSPRYKITEKSQAVAFWCDPISGHATLYWYRQILGQGPELLVQFQDESVVDDSQLPKDRFSAERLKGVDSTLKIQPAELGDSAMYLCASSRTSGGLYEQYFGPGTRLTVT.

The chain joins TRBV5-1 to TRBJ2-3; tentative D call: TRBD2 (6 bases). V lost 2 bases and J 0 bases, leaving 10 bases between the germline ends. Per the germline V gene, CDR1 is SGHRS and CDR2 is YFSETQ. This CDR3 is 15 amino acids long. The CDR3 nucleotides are TGCGCCAGCAGCTTTGTCGGGACTAGCACAGATACGCAGTATTTT. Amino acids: CASSFVGTSTDTQYF.

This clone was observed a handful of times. The CDR3 nucleotides read TGTGCCAGCAGCGTACTCCCTAGCACCAACACCGGGGAGCTGTTTTTT. Translating it yields CASSVLPSTNTGELFF. The chain uses TRBV9 and TRBJ2-2, with D perhaps TRBD2 (5 bases). The CDR3 consists of 16 residues. Per the germline V gene, CDR1 is SGDLS and CDR2 is YYNGEE. V lost 1 base to trimming and J lost 2 bases, with 12 bases between them.

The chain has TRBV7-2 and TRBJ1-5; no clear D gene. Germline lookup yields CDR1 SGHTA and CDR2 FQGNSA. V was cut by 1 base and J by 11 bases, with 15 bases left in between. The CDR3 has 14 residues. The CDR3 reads CASSLGSPREAQHF. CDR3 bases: TGTGCCAGCAGCTTAGGATCCCCCCGAGAGGCCCAGCATTTT.

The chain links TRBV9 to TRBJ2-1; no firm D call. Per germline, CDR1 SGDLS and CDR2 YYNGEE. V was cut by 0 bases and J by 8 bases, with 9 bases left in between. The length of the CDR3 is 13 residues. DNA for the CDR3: TGTGCCAGCAGCGTAGTAAATTCGGATGAGCAGTTCTTC. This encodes CASSVVNSDEQFF. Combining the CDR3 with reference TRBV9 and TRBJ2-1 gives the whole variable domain DSGVTQTPKHLITATGQRVTLRCSPRSGDLSVYWYQQSLDQGLQFLIQYYNGEERAKGNILERFSAQQFPDLHSELNLSSLELGDSALYFCASSVVNSDEQFFGPGTRLTVL.

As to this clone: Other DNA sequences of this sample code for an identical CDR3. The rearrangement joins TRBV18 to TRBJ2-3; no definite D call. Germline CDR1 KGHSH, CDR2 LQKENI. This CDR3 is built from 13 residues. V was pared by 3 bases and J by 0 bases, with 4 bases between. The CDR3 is CASSPGSTDTQYF. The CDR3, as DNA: TGTGCCAGCTCACCCGGGAGCACAGATACGCAGTATTTT.